What follows describes a single T cell receptor beta chain. Its cognate antigen is unknown. Assay used: immunoSEQ multiplex PCR; TCRdb lists only in-frame clones, some missing. The repertoire holds roughly 130,000 clones, with 70% to 90% as singletons. These data are taken from a study of T cell responses to AZD1222 COVID-19 vaccine. Turning to the study itself: Timing groups of about 4 and about 12 weeks for second doses were pooled. Broader study findings: Seropositive at baseline were only six or seven AZD1222 recipients. Once two AZD1222 doses were given, Spike-specific TCR breadth and depth went up. Clonal diversity was possibly underestimated, and the donors were mostly white British, with more females.

The sequencing here drew on peripheral blood, taken on day 0 of AZD1222 vaccination. The receptor was isolated from an adult in good health.

Here the CDR3 DNA reads TGTGCCAGCAGAGAGGAAGCAACTAATGAAAAACTGTTTTTT. This codes for CASREEATNEKLFF. This chain joins TRBV6-5 and TRBJ1-4; D remains ambiguous. The germline V gene has CDR1 MNHEY and CDR2 SVGAGI. The V and J ends lost 6 bases and 0 bases respectively, with 8 bases between them. The CDR3 totals 14 residues.